This is a list of T cell receptor beta chains from one sample in a study of shared clonotypes between healthy human individuals. Some clones are missing from TCRdb's copy, which holds only in-frame ones; the method was immunoSEQ multiplex PCR. In the table there are about 2.3 million clones, approximately 90% of which are singletons. The sample was naive CD4+ T cells from PBMCs. The receptors derive from a man between 18 and 29 years old in good health. Some clones in this sample may be carry-over from other donors' samples. Both conserved end residues are part of each CDR3. D genes are given only for firm matches. A clone size is listed for some rows: how often the clone was seen (once, few, many), or a class if it is expanded.

d_gene	v_gene	j_gene	abundance	CDR3aa
.	TRBV7-9	TRBJ1-5	few	CASSLVGTGSNSNQPQHF
.	TRBV27	TRBJ1-2	once	CASSLLGGDYTF
.	TRBV28	TRBJ1-2	.	CASGVLGKGYGYTF
.	TRBV27	TRBJ2-6	.	CASRKGGISGANVLTF
TRBD2	TRBV4-3	TRBJ2-2	.	CASSGRLGEGGELFF
.	TRBV5-1	TRBJ1-1	.	CASSLASSTGGAEAFF
TRBD1	TRBV2	TRBJ2-5	.	CASSSRTGDGTQYF
.	TRBV10-3	TRBJ1-5	.	CAISEGQGGPQHF
TRBD1	TRBV11-2	TRBJ2-1	once	CASSPGLGDRYNEQFF
.	TRBV7-2	TRBJ2-7	.	CASSLEASRSWQYEQYF
.	TRBV2	TRBJ1-1	.	CASSGDGPNEAFF
.	TRBV29-1	TRBJ1-2	.	CSVDLQDVPNYGYTF
.	TRBV6-1	TRBJ2-7	.	CASSRGGQSGYEQYF
.	TRBV5-1	TRBJ2-1	.	CASSLRVRGNEQFF
.	TRBV6-5	TRBJ2-1	.	CASSLTGLANYEQFF
.	TRBV28	TRBJ2-1	.	CASGGLGAREQFF
TRBD1	TRBV5-1	TRBJ2-7	.	CASSLTGRPYEQYF
.	TRBV14	TRBJ1-2	.	CASSHGQIYGYTF
.	TRBV13	TRBJ2-2	.	CASSSRNNRVTGELFF
.	TRBV19	TRBJ1-3	.	CASSARHSGNTIYF
.	TRBV5-4	TRBJ2-5	.	CASSLPGQETQYF
.	TRBV7-9	TRBJ2-1	.	CASSLTLYNEQFF
TRBD1	TRBV5-1	TRBJ1-4	.	CASSGDRNEKLFF
TRBD2	TRBV2	TRBJ2-7	.	CASSPTTSGVYEQYF
.	TRBV7-7	TRBJ1-3	.	CASSPGRGAGNTIYF
.	TRBV5-1	TRBJ2-4	.	CASSLASAGGGKNIQYF
TRBD1	TRBV5-4	TRBJ2-4	.	CASTNLDREGGKNIQYF
.	TRBV18	TRBJ2-2	.	CASSPKNTGELFF
TRBD1	TRBV18	TRBJ1-5	.	CASSSPGTASNQPQHF
.	TRBV9	TRBJ2-1	.	CASSVAPGNEQFF
TRBD1	TRBV18	TRBJ2-7	once	CASSPLAGGSYEQYF
.	TRBV18	TRBJ2-4	.	CASSPLPDQGKNIQYF
.	TRBV9	TRBJ1-3	.	CASSTLHYSPTPGLGNTIYF
.	TRBV29-1	TRBJ1-2	.	CSVAPLEGTYGYTF
TRBD1	TRBV19	.	once	CASSPRVGAQASYGQGRLYEQYF
TRBD1	TRBV30	TRBJ2-7	.	CAWRLGTAQTYEQYF
.	TRBV6-1	TRBJ1-5	.	CATRLINDNNQPQHF
TRBD1	TRBV19	TRBJ1-2	.	CASMIRDSNYGYTF
.	TRBV28	TRBJ1-5	.	CASSLGWAGQPQHF
TRBD1	TRBV29-1	TRBJ2-7	once	CSVGDRTSSYEQYF
TRBD1	TRBV5-4	TRBJ1-2	.	CASSPINRDRGLGYTF
TRBD1	TRBV11-3	TRBJ2-2	.	CASSPSGQGTITGELFF
.	TRBV21-1	TRBJ1-5	.	CASSKGRQKTIGYSNQPQHF
.	TRBV10-1	TRBJ1-3	.	CASRAGETAKRVSGNTIYF
.	TRBV5-5	TRBJ2-7	.	CASSGGPGRHSEQYF
TRBD2	TRBV28	TRBJ2-5	.	CASNPGQGTSLGETQYF
.	TRBV5-6	TRBJ2-3	.	CASSLWGRTSTDTQYF
TRBD2	TRBV27	TRBJ2-5	once	CASSILGLAGGQETQYF
TRBD1	TRBV2	TRBJ2-7	.	CASREDRGPYEQYF
TRBD1	TRBV5-1	TRBJ2-2	.	CASFSGGLTGELFF
.	TRBV6-5	TRBJ1-2	.	CASSYSSWYGYTF
.	TRBV7-3	TRBJ2-2	.	CASSLARTGELFF
TRBD2	TRBV5-1	TRBJ2-2	.	CASSFRTSGSGELFF